Shown below are 25 T cell receptor beta chains from a single sample sequenced in a study of Graves' ophthalmopathy and Graves' hyperthyroidism. Beta-chain TCR CDR3 regions were amplified from RNA transcripts. HTBI-primed RT-PCR formed the first round, and a multiplex PCR formed the second. TCRdb reprocessed the multiplex PCR reads via MiXCR and lists one record per CDR3 protein. The data hold 200,000 to 300,000 distinct CDR3 sequences, with 45% observed a single time. Sequences were obtained from peripheral blood. Source of these receptors: an adult man with Graves' ophthalmopathy.

As to this clonotype: At one end the junction does not follow the germline gene, possibly because of a read error. The rearrangement uses TRBV12-3 or TRBV12-4 and TRBJ2-7; weak D call: TRBD1 (5 bases). The CDR3 is made up of 14 amino acids. The CDR3: CASSLVQGRGEQYF. CDR3 in DNA: TGTGCCAGCAGCTTAGTGCAGGGAAGGGGTGAGCAGTACTTC.

V gene TRBV19 combines with J gene TRBJ1-1; D perhaps matches TRBD1 (5 bases). Germline V gene data show CDR1 as LNHDA and CDR2 as SQIVND (reference sequence). Deletions cut 7 bases from V and 4 bases from J, with 16 bases between. The CDR3 runs 14 residues. The CDR3 DNA reads TGTGCCAGTAACCCCCTTGGGCAGGGCACTGAAGCTTTCTTT. Amino acid sequence: CASNPLGQGTEAFF.

The chain recombines TRBV9 with TRBJ2-5; D perhaps matches TRBD1 (5 bases). The CDR3 has 14 amino acids. The V end was cut by 0 bases, the J end by 2 bases, with 8 bases between. Germline CDR1 is SGDLS and CDR2 is YYNGEE. CDR3 loop: CASSVEPGQETQYF. CDR3 in DNA: TGTGCCAGCAGCGTAGAACCAGGGCAAGAGACCCAGTACTTC. Based on the CDR3 plus reference TRBV9 and TRBJ2-5, the full variable domain is DSGVTQTPKHLITATGQRVTLRCSPRSGDLSVYWYQQSLDQGLQFLIQYYNGEERAKGNILERFSAQQFPDLHSELNLSSLELGDSALYFCASSVEPGQETQYFGPGTRLLVL.

The chain employs TRBV12-3 or TRBV12-4 and TRBJ2-7; D possibly corresponds to TRBD2 (6 bases). Trimming shortened V by 5 bases and J by 1 base, and 15 bases separated the two germline ends. This CDR3 region has 15 residues. CDR3 region: CASSPRPEGSYEQYF. The CDR3 nucleotides read TGTGCCAGCAGTCCCCGGCCGGAGGGGTCCTACGAGCAGTACTTC.

This clonotype was picked up a small number of times. The chain carries TRBV29-1 and TRBJ2-5; TRBD2 matches 10 bases. The CDR3 loop spans 14 amino acids. Germline lookup yields CDR1 SQVTM and CDR2 ANQGSEA. V lost 4 bases, J lost 4 bases, and 6 bases stayed unmatched. The CDR3 sequence: CSVGERGGRETQYF. CDR3 nucleotides: TGCAGCGTTGGCGAGCGGGGGGGTCGAGAGACCCAGTACTTC.

This clonotype showed up just once. This chain joins TRBV10-3 and TRBJ1-2; 10 nucleotides match TRBD1. After removal of 4 bases from V and 7 bases from J, the junction contained 3 bases not matched to a gene. There are 13 residues in the CDR3. CDR1 and CDR2 from the germline V gene are ENHRY and SYGVKD. Here the CDR3 DNA reads TGTGCCATCAGTGGGGACAGGGGTGCTGGCTACACCTTC. Amino acids: CAISGDRGAGYTF.

The V gene is TRBV7-9, the J gene TRBJ1-2; tentatively, D is TRBD1 (5 bases). Trimming removed 3 bases from V and 9 bases from J, with 11 bases in between. The germline V gene encodes CDR1 SEHNR and CDR2 FQNEAQ (reference sequence). This CDR3 comprises 12 residues. CDR3 amino acids: CASSFSGGSYTF. The CDR3, as DNA: TGTGCCAGCAGCTTTTCCGGGGGTAGCTACACCTTC.

The count of this clonotype is one. V gene TRBV7-2 combines with J gene TRBJ2-1; D gene ambiguous. The CDR3 length is 16 residues. In germline, CDR1 is SGHTA, CDR2 FQGNSA. Trimming pared 0 bases from V and 6 bases from J, leaving 15 bases between. The CDR3 is CASSLAVGKGLNEQFF. DNA for the CDR3: TGTGCCAGCAGCTTAGCAGTAGGGAAAGGGCTCAATGAGCAGTTCTTC. Variable domain in full (rest from reference TRBV7-2 and TRBJ2-1): GAGVSQSPSNKVTEKGKDVELRCDPISGHTALYWYRQSLGQGLEFLIYFQGNSAPDKSGLPSDRFSAERTGGSVSTLTIQRTQQEDSAVYLCASSLAVGKGLNEQFFGPGTRLTVL.

This clonotype was observed once. This chain links TRBV7-2 with TRBJ1-6; 10 bases match TRBD1. CDR1 SGHTA and CDR2 FQGNSA come from the germline V gene. The CDR3 is 15 residues long. The ends lost 3 bases at V and 15 bases at J; junction bases unmatched: 11. The CDR3 nucleotides read TGTGCCAGCAGCTTCGGGACAGGGGACGCCCTAGACCTCCACTTT. Translated: CASSFGTGDALDLHF.

The chain links TRBV6-5 to TRBJ2-5; 10 bases are a match to TRBD2. The length of the CDR3 is 15 residues. V lost 6 bases, J lost 7 bases, and 11 bases stayed unmatched. Germline V lookup: CDR1 MNHEY, CDR2 SVGAGI. The CDR3 DNA follows: TGTGCCAGCAGCCCTCGGACTAGCGGATCGGGGACCCAGTACTTC. It is translated as CASSPRTSGSGTQYF.

This chain links TRBV3-1 with TRBJ2-7; no reliable D call. Trimming removed 1 base from V and 3 bases from J, with 10 bases in between. Per germline, CDR1 LGHDT and CDR2 YNNKEL (reference sequence). This CDR3 is built from 14 residues. The CDR3 region is CASSQGRTNYEQYF. CDR3 bases: TGTGCCAGCAGCCAAGGGCGGACCAACTACGAGCAGTACTTC.

V gene TRBV7-3 combines with J gene TRBJ1-5; D uncertain. V was trimmed by 2 bases and J by 4 bases, leaving 9 bases between them. Germline CDR1 reads SGHTA; CDR2 reads FQGTGA. There are 14 residues in the CDR3. CDR3 bases: TGTGCCAGCAGCTTATCAGGTCCAAATCAGCCCCAGCATTTT. Its protein is CASSLSGPNQPQHF.

This clonotype was seen a single time. The J gene is TRBJ1-4, the V gene TRBV5-4; D unresolved. The length of the CDR3 is 16 residues. V lost 6 bases to trimming and J lost 8 bases, with 23 bases between them. CDR1 and CDR2 (germline): SGHNT, YYREEE (reference sequence). DNA of the CDR3: TGTGCCAGCACCCGACGCGGGGTGAACACTGAGGAAAAACTGTTTTTT. It codes for CASTRRGVNTEEKLFF.

V is TRBV6-5 and J is TRBJ2-7; 10 bases fit TRBD1. Germline CDR1 and CDR2: MNHEY and SVGAGI. The V segment lost 5 bases and the J segment 3 bases; nucleotides outside the gene matches: 4. This CDR3 is 14 amino acids long. CDR3 sequence (DNA): TGTGCCAGCAGTCGGGGACAGGGGCTCTACGAGCAGTACTTC. Encoded protein: CASSRGQGLYEQYF.

This clonotype was recorded a few times. In DNA form, the CDR3 reads TGTGCCAGCAGTTACTACGGCTCGGCTAACTATGGCTACACCTTC. Translating it yields CASSYYGSANYGYTF. This rearrangement joins TRBV2 to TRBJ1-2; D is unclear. The CDR3 consists of 15 residues. CDR1 and CDR2 from the germline V gene are SNHLY and FYNNEI. Trimming left V 5 bases short and J 0 bases short, with 13 bases between.

A few counts support this clonotype. V and J are TRBV4-1 and TRBJ1-2; D call uncertain. Germline V CDR1 and CDR2: MGHRA, YSYEKL. Trimming left V 4 bases short and J 1 base short, with 7 bases between. This CDR3 contains 13 residues. CDR3 coding DNA: TGCGCCAGCAGCCCGTCGGGTAACTATGGCTACACCTTC. Translation: CASSPSGNYGYTF.

Details on this clonotype: This may be a read error, as it is one base from a much larger clone. The rearrangement uses TRBV7-9 and TRBJ1-2; weak D call: TRBD1 (6 bases). V lost 5 bases and J 6 bases, leaving 13 bases between the germline ends. Germline CDR1 is SEHNR and CDR2 is FQNEAQ (reference sequence). The CDR3 totals 13 residues. CDR3 region: CASSLTGSDGYTF. Written as DNA, the CDR3 is TGTGCCAGCAGCCTCACAGGGTCAGATGGCTACACCTTC.

The rearrangement uses TRBV12-3 or TRBV12-4 and TRBJ1-1; 11 bases agree with TRBD1. This CDR3 region has 16 residues. J was trimmed by 3 bases and V by 1 base; bases with no gene match: 4. The CDR3 is CASSLVQGQGDTEAFF. The CDR3 DNA reads TGTGCCAGCAGTTTAGTCCAGGGACAGGGGGACACTGAAGCTTTCTTT.

This sequence joins TRBV7-9 and TRBJ1-4, with TRBD1 matching 9 bases. V dropped 3 bases and J dropped 6; count of bases not matched to a gene: 2. Germline V CDR1 and CDR2: SEHNR, FQNEAQ (reference sequence). The CDR3 has 14 residues. In DNA, the CDR3 is TGTGCCAGCAGCTTCGACAGGGGGTATGAAAAACTGTTTTTT. This encodes CASSFDRGYEKLFF.

V is TRBV29-1 and J is TRBJ2-1; D is perhaps TRBD2 (7 bases). The length of the CDR3 is 16 residues. The germline V gene has CDR1 SQVTM and CDR2 ANQGSEA. V was shortened by 4 bases and J by 3 bases, with 19 bases between the two germline ends. The CDR3 loop reads CSVGGGETDSYNEQFF. The CDR3 DNA is TGCAGCGTTGGGGGGGGCGAGACCGACAGCTACAATGAGCAGTTCTTC.

In DNA form, the CDR3 reads TGCGCCAGCAGCTTGCAGGACACTCTGTCTCTTGGCTACACCTTC. This sequence encodes CASSLQDTLSLGYTF. The genes are TRBV5-1 and TRBJ1-2; a possible D gene is TRBD1 (5 bases). The CDR3 is made up of 15 amino acids. Trimming removed 1 base from V and 7 bases from J, with 17 bases in between. Germline lookup yields CDR1 SGHRS and CDR2 YFSETQ.

The chain recombines TRBV10-1 with TRBJ2-7, with 7 positions matching TRBD2. Trimming took 10 bases from V and 4 from J; bases not matched to a gene: 31. The CDR3 spans 20 residues. Germline V gene data show CDR1 as WNHNN and CDR2 as SYGVQD (reference sequence). CDR3 sequence (DNA): TGCGCCATACCCGTGGGGTCAGTAACTAGCGTTGTCCAGCGGAGTTACGAGCAGTACTTC. Translating it yields CAIPVGSVTSVVQRSYEQYF.

This clonotype was observed a handful of times. CDR3 in DNA: TGTGCCAGCAGCTTCCCCTCCGGGGAGCTGTTTTTT. It specifies CASSFPSGELFF. This sequence joins TRBV7-8 and TRBJ2-2; D is uncertain. In germline, CDR1 is SGHVS, CDR2 FQNEAQ. This CDR3 comprises 12 residues. V lost 3 bases to trimming and J lost 6 bases, with 5 bases between them.

The V call is TRBV12-3 or TRBV12-4, the J call TRBJ2-2, with D tentatively TRBD1 or TRBD2 (6 bases each). V was pared by 3 bases and J by 7 bases, with 18 bases between. CDR3 length: 16 amino acids. CDR3 loop: CASSLGHGGVNGELFF. In DNA, the CDR3 is TGTGCCAGCAGTTTGGGACACGGAGGGGTCAACGGGGAGCTGTTTTTT.

V usage is TRBV12-3 or TRBV12-4 and J usage is TRBJ2-2, with D hard to call. V lost 1 base and J 4 bases, leaving 10 bases between the germline ends. CDR3 length equals 15 residues. In nucleotides, the CDR3 is TGTGCCAGCAGTTTAGGGGGATTTCGCACCGGGGAGCTGTTTTTT. Protein product: CASSLGGFRTGELFF.